These 28 T cell receptor beta chains originate from one sample sequenced in a study of shared clonotypes between healthy human individuals. Libraries were prepared by immunoSEQ multiplex PCR; TCRdb keeps only in-frame clonotypes and omits some of them. The sample contains approximately 100,000 clones, around 71% of which appear only once. The sample comprised memory CD8+ T cells sorted from blood. Described subset: CD45RO+ cells pooled with CCR7-negative TemRA cells. The receptors shown here come from a woman younger than 45 in good health.

The chain is built from TRBV5-8 and TRBJ2-7; D is uncertain. V was trimmed by 2 bases and J by 2 bases, leaving 5 bases between them. Germline CDR1 SGHTS, CDR2 YDEGEE. CDR3 length equals 12 residues. The CDR3 nucleotides read TGTGCCAGCAGCTTCGCTACCTACGAGCAGTACTTC. It translates to CASSFATYEQYF.

This chain uses TRBV27 with TRBJ2-5; TRBD1 or TRBD2 may be the D gene (6 bases each). The V gene lost 5 bases and the J gene lost 7 bases, with 23 bases spanning the gap. This CDR3 spans 16 amino acids. Germline V gene sequence: CDR1 MNHEY, CDR2 SMNVEV (reference sequence). DNA for the CDR3: TGTGCCAGCAGTCCTTTGGGGGGCCCTCTGGAGACGACCCAGTACTTC. Translated, it gives CASSPLGGPLETTQYF.

This rearrangement joins TRBV18 to TRBJ1-1; the D is unclear. The germline CDR1 and CDR2 sequences are KGHSH and LQKENI. The CDR3 loop spans 15 amino acids. V lost 1 base to trimming and J lost 1 base, with 10 bases between them. The CDR3 coding sequence is TGTGCCAGCTCACCACTTCGGAAACAGAACACTGAAGCTTTCTTT. Protein: CASSPLRKQNTEAFF. Full variable domain (remainder filled in from reference TRBV18 and TRBJ1-1): NAGVMQNPRHLVRRRGQEARLRCSPMKGHSHVYWYRQLPEEGLKFMVYLQKENIIDESGMPKERFSAEFPKEGPSILRIQQVVRGDSAAYFCASSPLRKQNTEAFFGQGTRLTVV.

This clone was counted at least ten times. The sample holds other DNA sequences that translate to the same CDR3. The rearrangement uses TRBV9 and TRBJ2-7, with 7 bases aligning to TRBD2. Unmatched junction bases numbered 0, after V lost 3 bases and J lost 3 bases. In germline, CDR1 is SGDLS, CDR2 YYNGEE. The CDR3 covers 12 residues. CDR3 region: CASSAGGYEQYF. DNA for the CDR3: TGTGCCAGCAGCGCGGGGGGCTACGAGCAGTACTTC. Complete variable domain (other parts from reference TRBV9 and TRBJ2-7): DSGVTQTPKHLITATGQRVTLRCSPRSGDLSVYWYQQSLDQGLQFLIQYYNGEERAKGNILERFSAQQFPDLHSELNLSSLELGDSALYFCASSAGGYEQYFGPGTRLTVT.

This clone was observed a few times. The chain uses TRBV6-1 and TRBJ1-4; 7 bases map to TRBD1. The CDR3 is made up of 15 amino acids. Per germline, CDR1 MNHNS and CDR2 SASEGT. V shed 2 bases and J 8 bases; nucleotides not matched to a gene: 8. The DNA of the CDR3 is TGTGCCAGCAGTGAAAGCTCAGGGGGAGGAGAAAAACTGTTTTTT. Translating gives CASSESSGGGEKLFF.

This clone was seen a single time. This chain joins TRBV9 and TRBJ2-5, with 7 bases aligning to TRBD1. Germline CDR1 reads SGDLS; CDR2 reads YYNGEE. The CDR3 covers 14 residues. V shed 3 bases, J shed 6 bases, and the junction held 8 bases outside the gene matches. In nucleotides, the CDR3 is TGTGCCAGCAGCGCCAGACAGGGAGAACAGACCCAGTACTTC. Its protein is CASSARQGEQTQYF.

The chain links TRBV6-1 to TRBJ2-7, with D unclear. In germline, CDR1 is MNHNS, CDR2 SASEGT. The V end was cut by 6 bases, the J end by 6 bases, with 15 bases between. CDR3 length: 13 amino acids. The DNA for the CDR3 is TGTGCCAGCAGCGGAGCGACCATAGGCGAGCAGTACTTC. Encoded protein: CASSGATIGEQYF.

V usage is TRBV9 and J usage is TRBJ2-1; TRBD2 aligns across 10 bases. Germline V CDR1 and CDR2: SGDLS, YYNGEE. V shed 0 bases, J shed 7 bases, and the junction held 7 bases outside the gene matches. This CDR3 has 16 amino acids. CDR3 in DNA: TGTGCCAGCAGCGTAGTAACTAGCGGGAAATCTAATGAGCAGTTCTTC. It is translated as CASSVVTSGKSNEQFF.

V usage is TRBV28 and J usage is TRBJ1-1; D gene ambiguous. Germline CDR1 reads MDHEN; CDR2 reads SYDVKM. V gave up 1 base and J gave up 1 base, with 7 bases separating them. This CDR3 is built from 14 residues. The CDR3 DNA reads TGTGCCAGCAGTTTATTACCAGCGAACACTGAAGCTTTCTTT. Amino acid sequence: CASSLLPANTEAFF.

The genes are TRBV9 and TRBJ2-5, with D perhaps TRBD2 (5 bases). This CDR3 has 15 residues. V dropped 0 bases and J dropped 2 bases, with 11 bases sitting between them. The V gene's germline CDR1 is SGDLS and CDR2 YYNGEE. The CDR3 is CASSVALATQETQYF. CDR3 DNA: TGTGCCAGCAGCGTAGCTCTAGCAACTCAAGAGACCCAGTACTTC.

The gene calls are TRBV10-3 and TRBJ2-3, with no clear D. V gave up 5 bases and J gave up 1 base, with 10 bases separating them. The CDR3 loop spans 14 amino acids. The V gene's germline CDR1 is ENHRY and CDR2 SYGVKD. In DNA, the CDR3 is TGTGCCATCAGTCCCAGGATAGGCACAGATACGCAGTATTTT. Translation gives CAISPRIGTDTQYF.

This clone was recorded a few times. The chain links TRBV10-3 to TRBJ2-7; a possible D gene is TRBD2 (6 bases). V was cut by 6 bases and J by 6 bases, with 21 bases left in between. Germline CDR1 is ENHRY and CDR2 is SYGVKD. The CDR3 loop spans 15 amino acids. This CDR3 reads CAIRLGTGDLREQYF. In DNA form, the CDR3 reads TGTGCCATCAGATTAGGGACGGGAGATCTACGCGAGCAGTACTTC.

This clone came up a few times. J is TRBJ2-5 and V is TRBV6-5, with a possible D match to TRBD2 (6 bases). Trimming stripped 6 bases from V and 5 bases from J, with 13 bases between. CDR3 length equals 13 residues. CDR1 and CDR2 from the germline V gene are MNHEY and SVGAGI. The CDR3: CASRGDSLETQYF. The CDR3 DNA reads as TGTGCCAGCAGGGGGGACTCCTTGGAGACCCAGTACTTC.

CDR3 residues: CATTDSDNEQFF. The DNA of the CDR3 is TGCGCCACCACCGACAGCGACAATGAGCAGTTCTTC. The chain has TRBV5-1 and TRBJ2-1; a possible D gene is TRBD1 (5 bases). Germline lookup yields CDR1 SGHRS and CDR2 YFSETQ. The CDR3 is 12 amino acids. Trimming took 9 bases from V and 5 from J, leaving 12 bases between them.

The chain carries TRBV2 and TRBJ1-2; 7 bases are shared with TRBD1. The V and J ends lost 8 bases and 0 bases, in that order; junction bases with no gene match: 6. Germline CDR1 and CDR2: SNHLY and FYNNEI. The CDR3 has 14 amino acids. Here the CDR3 DNA reads TGTGCCAGCGTAAGGGACAGATCTAACTATGGCTACACCTTC. Its protein product is CASVRDRSNYGYTF.

This clone was recorded only once. The rearrangement uses TRBV30 and TRBJ1-3, with 8 bases fitting TRBD1. CDR3 length: 20 residues. V lost 1 base, J lost 1 base, and 18 bases stayed unmatched. Germline V gene data show CDR1 as GTSNPN and CDR2 as SVGIG (reference sequence). The DNA for the CDR3 is TGTGCCTGGAGTGCCATGACGGGACAGGTCCCCTTTTGGTCTGGAAACACCATATATTTT. It codes for CAWSAMTGQVPFWSGNTIYF.

The chain combines TRBV27 with TRBJ2-1; TRBD2 matches at 7 bases. The CDR3 length is 16 residues. Germline CDR1 is MNHEY and CDR2 is SMNVEV (reference sequence). Trimming cost V 6 bases and J 2 bases; bases outside gene matches: 10. The chain's CDR3 is CASRVAGESPYNEQFF. DNA for the CDR3: TGTGCCAGCAGGGTCGCGGGGGAGAGCCCCTACAATGAGCAGTTCTTC.

In this sample, this clone turned up once. The chain employs TRBV4-1 and TRBJ1-4; D ambiguous. Germline V gene lookup returns CDR1 MGHRA and CDR2 YSYEKL. V lost 3 bases to trimming and J lost 8 bases, with 16 bases between them. The CDR3 extends over 15 amino acids. The CDR3 spells CASSHSPGRPEKLFF. The CDR3 region has the DNA TGCGCCAGCAGCCATTCCCCCGGGAGACCCGAAAAACTGTTTTTT.

This chain links TRBV9 with TRBJ2-5; TRBD1 aligns across 7 bases. V lost 4 bases, J lost 3 bases, and 6 bases stayed unmatched. The CDR3 is 14 amino acids. Germline loops: CDR1 SGDLS, CDR2 YYNGEE. The CDR3 sequence: CASSFAGTEETQYF. CDR3 nucleotides: TGTGCCAGCAGCTTCGCCGGGACAGAAGAGACCCAGTACTTC.

The chain employs TRBV25-1 and TRBJ2-7, with TRBD1 matching 9 bases. The germline CDR1 and CDR2 sequences are MGHDK and SYGVNS. This CDR3 is 13 amino acids long. The trim removed 3 bases at V and 6 bases at J, leaving 3 bases unmatched. The CDR3 reads CASSDYRGREQYF. CDR3 bases: TGTGCCAGCAGTGATTACAGGGGGCGCGAGCAGTACTTC.

This chain uses TRBV27 with TRBJ2-7; no clear D gene. There are 16 residues in the CDR3. Per the germline V gene, CDR1 is MNHEY and CDR2 is SMNVEV (reference sequence). The V end lost 2 bases, the J end lost 5 bases, and 19 bases lay between the germline ends. CDR3 in amino acids: CASSLGAPNEVHEQYF. The CDR3 nucleotides are TGTGCCAGCAGTTTAGGTGCCCCTAATGAGGTCCACGAGCAGTACTTC.

The chain links TRBV7-3 to TRBJ2-1; the D gene is possibly TRBD1 (6 bases). Trimming pared 6 bases from V and 5 bases from J, leaving 17 bases between. The CDR3 contains 15 residues. The germline CDR1 and CDR2 sequences are SGHTA and FQGTGA. The CDR3, as DNA: TGTGCCAGCAGTTCCCCGGGACATGGACACAATGAGCAGTTCTTC. It is translated as CASSSPGHGHNEQFF.

This chain joins TRBV19 and TRBJ1-5; 8 bases line up with TRBD1. V gave up 3 bases and J gave up 6 bases; unmatched junction bases: 4. The CDR3 has 14 residues. Looked up from germline, CDR1 is LNHDA and CDR2 is SQIVND (reference sequence). The DNA of the CDR3 is TGTGCCAGTAGTATGACAGGGGTTCGTCAGCCCCAGCATTTT. This encodes CASSMTGVRQPQHF.

This chain links TRBV19 with TRBJ2-7; 12 positions agree with TRBD2. The CDR3 sequence is 14 residues long. Germline loops: CDR1 LNHDA, CDR2 SQIVND (reference sequence). V lost 5 bases and J lost 4; bases outside the gene matches: 3. The CDR3 DNA is TGTGCCAGTAGTGTACTAGCGGGAGGTTACGAGCAGTACTTC. Its translation is CASSVLAGGYEQYF. Filled out from reference TRBV19 and TRBJ2-7, the complete variable domain reads DGGITQSPKYLFRKEGQNVTLSCEQNLNHDAMYWYRQDPGQGLRLIYYSQIVNDFQKGDIAEGYSVSREKKESFPLTVTSAQKNPTAFYLCASSVLAGGYEQYFGPGTRLTVT.

This clone showed up just a few times. This chain joins TRBV28 and TRBJ2-1; tentatively, D is TRBD1 or TRBD2 (5 bases each). Germline V lookup: CDR1 MDHEN, CDR2 SYDVKM. The CDR3 length is 15 residues. Between the trimmed V and J ends, which lost 7 bases and 0 bases, there was a span of 13 bases. CDR3 amino acids: CASTEGINSYNEQFF. In DNA form, the CDR3 reads TGTGCCAGCACCGAGGGGATTAACTCCTACAATGAGCAGTTCTTC.

This clone was picked up one time. The chain carries TRBV14 and TRBJ2-1, with 9 bases lining up with TRBD2. Germline V CDR1 and CDR2: SGHDN, FVKESK. CDR3 size: 17 residues. With V trimmed by 2 bases and J by 12 bases, 17 bases remained unmatched. CDR3 sequence reads: CASSQTQAGGPAVGQFF. CDR3 in DNA: TGTGCCAGCAGCCAAACCCAGGCGGGAGGGCCGGCGGTGGGGCAGTTCTTC.

J is TRBJ2-1 and V is TRBV9; TRBD2 matches at 14 bases. V lost 3 bases to trimming and J lost 8 bases; unmatched junction nucleotides: 10. The CDR3 length is 17 residues. Germline CDR1 reads SGDLS; CDR2 reads YYNGEE. The CDR3 protein is CASSGLAGGPVLDEQFF. The CDR3 DNA reads as TGTGCCAGCAGCGGACTAGCGGGAGGGCCGGTACTCGATGAGCAGTTCTTC.

This clone was found a few times. The CDR3 DNA reads as TGTGCCAGCAGCGGGGGGGTACTAGCAGCAGATACGCAGTATTTT. Translated, it gives CASSGGVLAADTQYF. The genes are TRBV7-9 and TRBJ2-3; 7 bases map to TRBD2. The CDR3 extends over 15 amino acids. Germline-derived CDR1 and CDR2 are SEHNR and FQNEAQ (reference sequence). The trim removed 5 bases at V and 4 bases at J, leaving 9 bases unmatched. The whole variable domain, filled in from reference TRBV7-9 and TRBJ2-3, reads DTGVSQNPRHKITKRGQNVTFRCDPISEHNRLYWYRQTLGQGPEFLTYFQNEAQLEKSRLLSDRFSAERPKGSFSTLEIQRTEQGDSAMYLCASSGGVLAADTQYFGPGTRLTVL.